This TCR beta chain is drawn from a study of T cell responses to AZD1222 COVID-19 vaccine. The assay was immunoSEQ multiplex PCR, and TCRdb's table has in-frame clones only and misses some. The sample has 140,000 to 150,000 clones, about 90% seen once. The CDR3 has 12 residues. V shed 3 bases and J shed 7 bases, with 9 bases lying between them. Sequenced material: peripheral blood, taken on day 0 of AZD1222 vaccination. The TCR originated in an adult in good health. The chain combines TRBV12-3 or TRBV12-4 with TRBJ1-2; D remains ambiguous. CDR3 amino acids: CASSFAQAGYTF. The DNA for the CDR3 is TGTGCCAGCAGTTTTGCGCAGGCTGGCTACACCTTC.